The 28 T cell receptor beta chains below were found in one sample sequenced in a study of blood T cell repertoires in COVID-19. The table came from immunoSEQ multiplex PCR; TCRdb's copy has only in-frame clones and leaves some out. This sample yields 80,000 to 95,000 clones, of which more than 70% are seen a single time; approximately 14% belongs to the top ten. The sequencing sample was made of peripheral blood. Receptor source: a woman in her 70s with acute or convalescent COVID-19.

V is TRBV15 and J is TRBJ2-5; TRBD2 is a possible D gene (5 bases). Germline V gene sequence: CDR1 LNHNV, CDR2 YYDKDF (reference sequence). V dropped 5 bases and J dropped 2 bases, with 21 bases sitting between them. The CDR3 totals 17 residues. In DNA, the CDR3 is TGTGCCACCAGCCCTGTGTCGGGGAACAGACTTCAAGAGACCCAGTACTTC. Its translation is CATSPVSGNRLQETQYF.

This rearrangement joins TRBV18 to TRBJ1-1, with D hard to call. Trimming shortened V by 3 bases and J by 1 base, and 15 bases separated the two germline ends. The germline V gene has CDR1 KGHSH and CDR2 LQKENI. The CDR3 has 16 residues. The CDR3, as DNA: TGTGCCAGCTCACCGGGCGAAATTTACTGGAACACTGAAGCTTTCTTT. Protein sequence: CASSPGEIYWNTEAFF.

DNA of the CDR3: TGTGCCAGCAGCTTAACGACAGGGTCTGGAAACACCATATATTTT. It is translated as CASSLTTGSGNTIYF. The rearrangement uses TRBV7-2 and TRBJ1-3, with TRBD1 matching over 7 bases. Per germline, CDR1 SGHTA and CDR2 FQGNSA. Losses at the gene ends were 2 bases for V and 1 base for J; bases not matched to a gene: 2. This CDR3 is 15 amino acids long. The entire variable domain, with the rest obtained from reference TRBV7-2 and TRBJ1-3, is as follows: GAGVSQSPSNKVTEKGKDVELRCDPISGHTALYWYRQSLGQGLEFLIYFQGNSAPDKSGLPSDRFSAERTGGSVSTLTIQRTQQEDSAVYLCASSLTTGSGNTIYFGEGSWLTVV.

The V call is TRBV12-3 or TRBV12-4, the J call TRBJ1-1; D perhaps matches TRBD1 (5 bases). This CDR3 is built from 13 residues. The V end lost 6 bases, the J end lost 1 base, and 9 bases lay between the germline ends. As DNA, the CDR3 is TGTGCCAGCAGCAGGGAAAGGAACACTGAAGCTTTCTTT. It yields the protein CASSRERNTEAFF.

The CDR3 nucleotides are TGTGCCAGCAGTTTAGGGGGGGATTATAGCAATCAGCCCCAGCATTTT. It yields the protein CASSLGGDYSNQPQHF. V usage is TRBV27 and J usage is TRBJ1-5; D might be TRBD1 (5 bases). In germline, CDR1 is MNHEY, CDR2 SMNVEV (reference sequence). The CDR3 is made up of 16 amino acids. V was pared by 2 bases and J by 0 bases, with 11 bases between.

CDR3 region: CASSRDLRNTEAFF. The CDR3 nucleotides read TGTGCCAGTAGTAGAGATCTTAGGAACACTGAAGCTTTCTTT. V usage is TRBV19 and J usage is TRBJ1-1, with no clear D. The V gene lost 4 bases and the J gene lost 1 base, with 10 bases spanning the gap. The CDR3 has 14 residues. Germline lookup yields CDR1 LNHDA and CDR2 SQIVND (reference sequence). Full variable domain (missing parts from reference TRBV19 and TRBJ1-1): DGGITQSPKYLFRKEGQNVTLSCEQNLNHDAMYWYRQDPGQGLRLIYYSQIVNDFQKGDIAEGYSVSREKKESFPLTVTSAQKNPTAFYLCASSRDLRNTEAFFGQGTRLTVV.

The gene calls are TRBV3-1 (or the pseudogene TRBV3-2) and TRBJ2-7, with a possible D match to TRBD2 (5 bases). Germline values: CDR1 LGHDT, CDR2 YNNKEL (reference sequence). V dropped 0 bases and J dropped 3 bases, with 12 bases sitting between them. The CDR3 covers 15 residues. The CDR3 sequence is CASSQEDWSDYEQYV. The CDR3 DNA sequence: TGTGCCAGCAGCCAAGAGGACTGGTCTGACTACGAGCAGTACGTC.

This chain connects TRBV30 to TRBJ1-2; D is possibly TRBD1 (6 bases). The CDR3 extends over 13 amino acids. The germline CDR1 and CDR2 sequences are GTSNPN and SVGIG (reference sequence). Trimming took 0 bases from V and 3 from J, leaving 8 bases between them. The CDR3 region has the DNA TGTGCCTGGAGTGTACACAGGGACTATGGCTACACCTTC. It yields the protein CAWSVHRDYGYTF.

This chain links TRBV2 with TRBJ2-2; D perhaps matches TRBD1 (5 bases). V lost 2 bases and J 3 bases, leaving 10 bases between the germline ends. This CDR3 comprises 15 residues. CDR1 and CDR2 from the germline V gene are SNHLY and FYNNEI. CDR3 DNA sequence: TGTGCCAGCAGTGAACAGGGATTGGACACCGGGGAGCTGTTTTTT. This codes for CASSEQGLDTGELFF.

V is TRBV4-1 and J is TRBJ2-6; TRBD1 matches at 8 bases. The CDR3 consists of 16 residues. Germline V gene data show CDR1 as MGHRA and CDR2 as YSYEKL. V lost 2 bases and J lost 2; bases outside the gene matches: 2. The CDR3 nucleotides are TGCGCCAGCAGCCAATTACAGGGGGCTGGGGCCAACGTCCTGACTTTC. Its translation is CASSQLQGAGANVLTF.

This chain links TRBV29-1 with TRBJ1-2; no reliable D call. This CDR3 comprises 16 residues. V lost 0 bases, J lost 6 bases, and 20 bases lay in between. From germline, CDR1 is SQVTM and CDR2 ANQGSEA. The CDR3 spells CSVEDSWPRARDGYTF. The CDR3 DNA reads TGCAGCGTTGAAGATAGTTGGCCGCGCGCGCGGGATGGCTACACCTTC. The full variable domain, its missing parts supplied by reference TRBV29-1 and TRBJ1-2, is SAVISQKPSRDICQRGTSLTIQCQVDSQVTMMFWYRQQPGQSLTLIATANQGSEATYESGFVIDKFPISRPNLTFSTLTVSNMSPEDSSIYLCSVEDSWPRARDGYTFGSGTRLTVV.

The rearrangement joins TRBV6-2 or TRBV6-3 to TRBJ2-4; 7 bases agree with TRBD1. This CDR3 region has 17 residues. V was clipped by 2 bases and J by 0 bases; unmatched bases: 7. CDR1 MNHEY and CDR2 SVGEGT come from the germline V gene. DNA for the CDR3: TGTGCCAGCAGTTACCTGAGGACAGGTATAGCCAAAAACATTCAGTACTTC. As protein: CASSYLRTGIAKNIQYF.

CDR3 coding DNA: TGTGCCAGCGGAGGGCAGGGCCTGAGATACGAGCAGTACGTC. Its translation is CASGGQGLRYEQYV. V and J are TRBV11-2 and TRBJ2-7; D may be TRBD2 (6 bases). Germline values: CDR1 SGHAT, CDR2 FQNNGV. Trimming left V 8 bases short and J 4 bases short, with 18 bases between. The CDR3 covers 14 residues.

V usage is TRBV19 and J usage is TRBJ1-5, with a possible D match to TRBD1 (5 bases). The CDR3 runs to 13 residues. V lost 10 bases and J lost 7, with 17 bases in between. Germline lookup yields CDR1 LNHDA and CDR2 SQIVND (reference sequence). The CDR3 is CATGGGTDQPQHF. The CDR3 DNA reads TGTGCCACCGGGGGGGGGACGGACCAGCCCCAGCATTTT. The variable domain in full, completed from reference TRBV19 and TRBJ1-5, reads DGGITQSPKYLFRKEGQNVTLSCEQNLNHDAMYWYRQDPGQGLRLIYYSQIVNDFQKGDIAEGYSVSREKKESFPLTVTSAQKNPTAFYLCATGGGTDQPQHFGDGTRLSIL.

The chain carries TRBV18 and TRBJ2-2; the D gene is possibly TRBD1 (5 bases). In germline, CDR1 is KGHSH, CDR2 LQKENI. V lost 5 bases to trimming and J lost 0 bases, with 7 bases between them. The CDR3 consists of 14 residues. The chain's CDR3 is CASSRGTNTGELFF. In DNA, the CDR3 is TGTGCCAGCTCAAGGGGAACGAACACCGGGGAGCTGTTTTTT.

The V and J genes are TRBV7-9 and TRBJ2-3, with 7 positions matching TRBD2. The CDR3 loop spans 14 amino acids. Germline-derived CDR1 and CDR2 are SEHNR and FQNEAQ (reference sequence). The ends lost 7 bases at V and 0 bases at J; junction bases unmatched: 4. The CDR3 DNA follows: TGTGCCAGCATGGGAGGGGCCAGCACAGATACGCAGTATTTT. Amino acids: CASMGGASTDTQYF.

This clone was counted a single time. CDR3 DNA: TGCGCCAGCAGCCAGGTTTCCTCCGGCGGGGAGCTGTTTTTT. Encoded protein: CASSQVSSGGELFF. The chain has TRBV4-3 and TRBJ2-2, with D unclear. CDR3 length: 14 residues. The germline V gene encodes CDR1 LGHNA and CDR2 YSLEER. V lost 3 bases to trimming and J lost 7 bases, with 12 bases between them.

This chain links TRBV11-2 with TRBJ2-7; D is possibly TRBD1 (5 bases). V was shortened by 0 bases and J by 0 bases, with 15 bases between the two germline ends. This CDR3 contains 17 residues. Germline V gives CDR1 SGHAT, CDR2 FQNNGV. CDR3 region: CASSLDLSQGSSYEQYV. The CDR3 bases are TGTGCCAGCAGCTTAGATCTGAGCCAGGGCAGCTCCTACGAGCAGTACGTC.

V and J are TRBV11-2 and TRBJ1-1, with D hard to call. Germline V gene data show CDR1 as SGHAT and CDR2 as FQNNGV. The CDR3 sequence is 13 residues long. The V gene lost 0 bases and the J gene lost 0 bases, with 2 bases spanning the gap. DNA of the CDR3: TGTGCCAGCAGCTTAGACTTGAACACTGAAGCTTTCTTT. Protein product: CASSLDLNTEAFF.

This clone was found once. The gene calls are TRBV18 and TRBJ2-3; maybe TRBD2 (5 bases). The germline V gene has CDR1 KGHSH and CDR2 LQKENI. The CDR3 is made up of 15 amino acids. Between the trimmed V and J ends, which lost 3 bases and 2 bases, there was a span of 12 bases. The CDR3 region has the DNA TGTGCCAGCTCACCGCCGGCGCGGGCCACAGATACGCAGTATTTT. It is translated as CASSPPARATDTQYF. Full variable domain (rest looked up from reference TRBV18 and TRBJ2-3): NAGVMQNPRHLVRRRGQEARLRCSPMKGHSHVYWYRQLPEEGLKFMVYLQKENIIDESGMPKERFSAEFPKEGPSILRIQQVVRGDSAAYFCASSPPARATDTQYFGPGTRLTVL.

This chain connects TRBV6-5 to TRBJ1-4, with unresolved D. Germline V gives CDR1 MNHEY, CDR2 SVGAGI. There are 14 residues in the CDR3. Between the trimmed V and J ends, which lost 6 bases and 8 bases, there was a span of 16 bases. Here the CDR3 reads CASSPNGNNEKLFF. DNA of the CDR3: TGTGCCAGCAGCCCGAACGGGAATAACGAAAAACTGTTTTTT.

The chain carries TRBV13 and TRBJ2-2; TRBD2 matches 11 bases. Unmatched junction bases numbered 11, after V lost 5 bases and J lost 6 bases. CDR1 PRHDT and CDR2 FYEKMQ come from the germline V gene (reference sequence). The CDR3 runs to 17 residues. The CDR3 loop reads CASSPGLLAGESGELFF. Here the CDR3 DNA reads TGTGCCAGCAGCCCCGGATTACTAGCGGGGGAGTCCGGGGAGCTGTTTTTT. Drawing the rest from reference TRBV13 and TRBJ2-2, the complete variable domain is AAGVIQSPRHLIKEKRETATLKCYPIPRHDTVYWYQQGPGQDPQFLISFYEKMQSDKGSIPDRFSAQQFSDYHSELNMSSLELGDSALYFCASSPGLLAGESGELFFGEGSRLTVL.

J is TRBJ2-7 and V is TRBV4-1, with D unresolved. CDR3 length: 13 amino acids. Germline V CDR1 and CDR2: MGHRA, YSYEKL. Trimming took 1 base from V and 3 from J, leaving 7 bases between them. CDR3 DNA: TGCGCCAGCAGCCAAGCGGCAGGCTACGAGCAGTACGTC. Its translation: CASSQAAGYEQYV.

Regarding this clone: The same CDR3 arises from other DNA sequences in this sample as well. The chain uses TRBV29-1 and TRBJ1-2; 9 bases agree with TRBD1. Trimming removed 6 bases from V and 8 bases from J; junction bases left unmatched: 7. There are 12 residues in the CDR3. Germline CDR1 and CDR2: SQVTM and ANQGSEA. CDR3 protein: CSVETGGGGYTF. The CDR3 DNA sequence: TGCAGCGTCGAGACAGGGGGAGGAGGCTACACCTTC.

J is TRBJ1-6 and V is TRBV18, with TRBD1 matching over 8 bases. The CDR3 runs to 17 residues. Losses at the gene ends were 2 bases for V and 3 bases for J; bases not matched to a gene: 6. Germline V gene lookup returns CDR1 KGHSH and CDR2 LQKENI. CDR3 nucleotide sequence: TGTGCCAGCTCACCAATCGGACAGGGACTCTATAATTCACCCCTCCACTTT. As protein: CASSPIGQGLYNSPLHF.

J is TRBJ1-1 and V is TRBV13; tentatively, D is TRBD1 (5 bases). Germline assignment: CDR1 PRHDT and CDR2 FYEKMQ (reference sequence). This CDR3 is 18 amino acids long. Deletions cut 1 base from V and 1 base from J, with 19 bases between. CDR3: CASSLDPSGRRENTEAFF. The CDR3 region has the DNA TGTGCCAGCAGCTTAGACCCGTCAGGGAGGCGGGAGAACACTGAAGCTTTCTTT.

V and J are TRBV5-1 and TRBJ2-5; the D gene is possibly TRBD2 (6 bases). With 4 bases removed from V and 5 bases from J, the gap between germline ends came to 12 bases. Germline CDR1 SGHRS, CDR2 YFSETQ. The CDR3 spans 13 residues. The CDR3 region has the DNA TGCGCCAGCAGCCTCGGGAGTGGGGAGACCCAGTACTTC. Its translation: CASSLGSGETQYF. Filled out from reference TRBV5-1 and TRBJ2-5, the complete variable domain reads KAGVTQTPRYLIKTRGQQVTLSCSPISGHRSVSWYQQTPGQGLQFLFEYFSETQRNKGNFPGRFSGRQFSNSRSEMNVSTLELGDSALYLCASSLGSGETQYFGPGTRLLVL.

The chain links TRBV5-1 to TRBJ2-1; tentatively, D is TRBD1 (6 bases). V lost 0 bases to trimming and J lost 6 bases, with 10 bases between them. This CDR3 contains 14 residues. Germline V CDR1 and CDR2: SGHRS, YFSETQ. The CDR3 loop reads CASSLDTGINEQFF. The CDR3 DNA is TGCGCCAGCAGCTTGGATACAGGGATCAATGAGCAGTTCTTC. The whole variable domain, filled in from reference TRBV5-1 and TRBJ2-1, reads KAGVTQTPRYLIKTRGQQVTLSCSPISGHRSVSWYQQTPGQGLQFLFEYFSETQRNKGNFPGRFSGRQFSNSRSEMNVSTLELGDSALYLCASSLDTGINEQFFGPGTRLTVL.